This T cell receptor (beta chain) was recorded in a study of response to subunit inactivated influenza vaccine. This clonotype was counted a few times. What it binds is not known. TCRdb processed the RT-PCR reads anew with MiXCR; each CDR3 protein has one entry. The data show some 600,000 distinct CDR3 sequences, approximately 15% seen once. General study findings and limits: New T cells are recruited in small numbers by each seasonal influenza vaccination, according to the authors' suggestion.

V lost 9 bases and J lost 1, with 10 bases in between. CDR3 length equals 13 residues. CDR1 and CDR2 (germline): ENHRY, SYGVKD. The sequence came from a man aged 45 to 65 who received an inactivated influenza vaccine. The sequenced sample was PBMCs from blood, obtained around 14 days before vaccination. V is TRBV10-3 and J is TRBJ1-5; D gene uncertain. CDR3 sequence reads: CAIKDGSNQPQHF. For the CDR3, the DNA is TGTGCCATTAAGGACGGAAGCAATCAGCCCCAGCATTTT.